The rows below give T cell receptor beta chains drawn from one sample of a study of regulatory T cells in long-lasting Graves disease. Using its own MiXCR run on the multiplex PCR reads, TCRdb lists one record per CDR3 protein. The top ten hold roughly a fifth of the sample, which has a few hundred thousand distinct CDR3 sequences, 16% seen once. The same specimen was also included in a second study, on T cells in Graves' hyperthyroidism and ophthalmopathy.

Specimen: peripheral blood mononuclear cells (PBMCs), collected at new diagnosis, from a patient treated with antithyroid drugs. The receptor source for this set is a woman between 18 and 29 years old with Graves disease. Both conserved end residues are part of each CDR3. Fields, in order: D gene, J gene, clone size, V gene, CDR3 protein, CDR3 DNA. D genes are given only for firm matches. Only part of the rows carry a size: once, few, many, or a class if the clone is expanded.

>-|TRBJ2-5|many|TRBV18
CASSPPNQETQYF
TGTGCCAGCTCACCACCGAATCAAGAGACCCAGTACTTC
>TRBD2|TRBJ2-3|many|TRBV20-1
CSAGVAGSTDTQYF
TGCAGTGCTGGGGTAGCGGGGAGCACAGATACGCAGTATTTT
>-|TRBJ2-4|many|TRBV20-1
CSAPRGGRIAKNIQYF
TGCAGTGCACCCCGAGGAGGTCGAATAGCCAAAAACATTCAGTACTTC
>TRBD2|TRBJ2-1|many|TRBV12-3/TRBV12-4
CASRDLGTSGYNEQFF
TGTGCCAGCAGAGACCTCGGGACTAGCGGCTACAATGAGCAGTTCTTC
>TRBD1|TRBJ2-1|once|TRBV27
CASTATGGTWNEQFF
TGTGCCAGCACCGCGACAGGGGGTACTTGGAATGAGCAGTTCTTC
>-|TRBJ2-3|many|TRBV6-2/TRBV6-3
CASSEGGAWRTDTQYF
TGTGCCAGCAGTGAAGGGGGAGCATGGAGGACAGATACGCAGTATTTT
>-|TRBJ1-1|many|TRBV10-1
CASSALQGSTEAFF
TGCGCCAGCAGTGCCTTACAGGGAAGCACTGAAGCTTTCTTT
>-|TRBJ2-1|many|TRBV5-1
CASSLKLQDYTVKYNEQFF
TGCGCCAGCAGCCTAAAATTGCAGGACTACACCGTAAAATACAATGAGCAGTTCTTC
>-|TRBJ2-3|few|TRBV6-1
CASSALTGAITDTQYF
TGTGCCAGCAGCGCCCTGACAGGAGCTATCACAGATACGCAGTATTTT
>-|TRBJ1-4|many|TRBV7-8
CASRLSAPTIRQQATNEKLFF
TGTGCCAGCAGACTCTCGGCGCCGACCATCCGCCAACAGGCAACTAATGAAAAACTGTTTTTT
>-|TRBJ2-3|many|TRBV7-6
CASSLVGGDTDTQYF
TGTGCCAGCAGCTTAGTGGGGGGAGACACAGATACGCAGTATTTT
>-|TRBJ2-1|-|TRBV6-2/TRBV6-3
CASSYNRAGNEQFF
TGTGCCAGCAGTTACAACCGGGCCGGAAATGAGCAGTTCTTC
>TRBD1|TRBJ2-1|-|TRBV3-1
CASREVWTGDNEQFF
TGTGCCAGCAGGGAAGTCTGGACAGGTGACAATGAGCAGTTCTTC
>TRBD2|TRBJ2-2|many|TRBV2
CASIIAGRTGELFF
TGTGCCAGCATTATAGCGGGGCGAACCGGGGAGCTGTTTTTT
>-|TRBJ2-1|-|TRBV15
CATTPGASSSYNEQFF
TGTGCCACCACCCCCGGGGCTTCAAGCTCCTACAATGAGCAGTTCTTC
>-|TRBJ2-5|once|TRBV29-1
CSVELAQETQYF
TGCAGCGTTGAACTAGCACAAGAGACCCAGTACTTC
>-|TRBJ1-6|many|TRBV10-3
CAISDTATPLHF
TGTGCCATCAGTGACACAGCAACACCCCTCCACTTT
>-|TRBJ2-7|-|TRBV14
CASSQAGSYDQYF
TGTGCCAGCAGCCAAGCAGGGTCCTACGATCAGTACTTC
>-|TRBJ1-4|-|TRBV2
CASSSGPPGTSTKLFF
TGTGCCAGCAGTTCCGGGCCTCCCGGGACAAGCACAAAACTGTTTTTT